The 6 T cell receptor beta chains reported below all come from one sample, sequenced in a study of T cells in Graves' hyperthyroidism and ophthalmopathy. Amplified TCR beta CDR3 regions derived from RNA transcripts. RT-PCR in the first round (using the HTBI primer set) targeted the TCR CDR3. TCRdb used MiXCR to reprocess the multiplex PCR reads, holding one entry per CDR3 protein. The sample yields a few hundred thousand distinct CDR3 sequences, about a sixth seen once. The specimen was blood. The receptors were gathered from a woman in her forties or fifties with Graves' hyperthyroidism.

This clonotype was observed at least ten times. The genes are TRBV11-2 and TRBJ2-1; 8 nucleotides line up with TRBD1. J lost 5 bases, V lost 5 bases, and 8 bases had no gene match. Germline loops: CDR1 SGHAT, CDR2 FQNNGV. CDR3 size: 15 residues. CDR3 coding DNA: TGTGCCAGCAGCACCCTACGGACAGGGAACAATGAGCAGTTCTTC. This gives the protein CASSTLRTGNNEQFF.

This clonotype turned up a few times. The CDR3 DNA follows: TGTGCCAGCAGCCGAATAAGGAACACTGAAGCTTTCTTT. It is translated as CASSRIRNTEAFF. The chain carries TRBV14 and TRBJ1-1; the D is unclear. The CDR3 consists of 13 residues. Germline V gene lookup returns CDR1 SGHDN and CDR2 FVKESK. The V gene lost 4 bases and the J gene lost 1 base, with 7 bases spanning the gap. The entire variable domain, with the rest obtained from reference TRBV14 and TRBJ1-1, is as follows: EAGVTQFPSHSVIEKGQTVTLRCDPISGHDNLYWYRRVMGKEIKFLLHFVKESKQDESGMPNNRFLAERTGGTYSTLKVQPAELEDSGVYFCASSRIRNTEAFFGQGTRLTVV.

In DNA, the CDR3 is TGTGCCAGCACTCTAACAGGGGACCCCACCTACGAGCAGTACTTC. Translation gives CASTLTGDPTYEQYF. The V call is TRBV9, the J call TRBJ2-7, with 7 bases that match TRBD1. CDR3 length: 15 residues. The V and J ends lost 6 bases and 2 bases, in that order; junction bases with no gene match: 11. The V gene's germline CDR1 is SGDLS and CDR2 YYNGEE.

J is TRBJ1-2 and V is TRBV6-2 or TRBV6-3; TRBD1 matches at 8 bases. CDR3 length: 14 residues. CDR1 and CDR2 (germline): MNHEY, SVGEGT. Losses at the gene ends were 6 bases for V and 7 bases for J; bases not matched to a gene: 10. The CDR3 here is CASSLTRGQGGYTF. The CDR3 DNA reads TGTGCCAGCAGCCTTACCAGGGGGCAGGGTGGCTACACCTTC.

At least ten counts were recorded for this clonotype. CDR3 sequence: CASSLIGGGDEQFF. In nucleotides, the CDR3 is TGTGCCAGCAGCCTAATTGGAGGGGGGGATGAGCAGTTCTTC. The chain employs TRBV11-2 and TRBJ2-1; TRBD2 might be the D (7 bases). This CDR3 is built from 14 residues. The V gene's germline CDR1 is SGHAT and CDR2 FQNNGV. With 5 bases removed from V and 8 bases from J, the gap between germline ends came to 16 bases.

There are many counts of this clonotype. This rearrangement joins TRBV20-1 to TRBJ1-1; D perhaps matches TRBD1 (6 bases). Germline V gives CDR1 DFQATT, CDR2 SNEGSKA (reference sequence). Trimming took off 1 base at V and 7 bases at J, with 16 bases between the two ends. CDR3 length: 14 residues. The CDR3 is CSARGGGALHEAFF. CDR3 nucleotide sequence: TGCAGTGCTAGAGGAGGGGGGGCGCTTCATGAAGCTTTCTTT.